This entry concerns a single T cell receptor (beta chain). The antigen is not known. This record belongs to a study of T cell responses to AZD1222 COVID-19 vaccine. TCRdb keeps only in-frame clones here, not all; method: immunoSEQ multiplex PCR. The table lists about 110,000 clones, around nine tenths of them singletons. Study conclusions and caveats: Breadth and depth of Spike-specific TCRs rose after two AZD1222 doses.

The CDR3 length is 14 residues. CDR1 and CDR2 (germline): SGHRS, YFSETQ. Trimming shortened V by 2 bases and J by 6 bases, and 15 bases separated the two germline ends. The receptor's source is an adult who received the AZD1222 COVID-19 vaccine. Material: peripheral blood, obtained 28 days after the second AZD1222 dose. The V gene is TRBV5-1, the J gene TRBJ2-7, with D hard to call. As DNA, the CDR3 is TGCGCCAGCAGCTTAGAAGGCTACTCCGCCGAGCAGTACTTC. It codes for CASSLEGYSAEQYF.